This TCR beta chain is drawn from a study of identical twins. Unique molecular identifiers were present on the cDNA, and a universal primer site came from template switching. Using its own MiXCR run on the 5' RACE reads, TCRdb lists one record per CDR3 protein. The sample carries roughly 260,000 distinct CDR3 sequences, roughly an eighth recorded once. This clonotype was seen ten or more times. The length of the CDR3 is 13 residues. The V end was cut by 5 bases, the J end by 8 bases, with 15 bases between. CDR1 and CDR2 (germline): MNHEY, SMNVEV (reference sequence). The sequencing input was memory (CD45RO+) T cells sorted from blood. The chain has TRBV27 and TRBJ1-1, with D maybe TRBD1 (5 bases). The TCR sequence derives from a woman aged 18-30 years in good health. The CDR3, as DNA: TGTGCCAGCAGTCCAACAGGCTCCCCGGAAGCTTTCTTT. Translation: CASSPTGSPEAFF.